This T cell receptor (beta chain) was identified in a study of OX40 agonist ivuxolimab in advanced cancers. On the study more broadly: The dose of intravenous ivuxolimab that patients received every 2 weeks ranged from 0.01 to 10 mg/kg. Findings and limits, study-wide: Still undetermined is the antigen specificity of the expanded peripheral T cells.

If patients had autoimmune disease history or systemic immunosuppression, they were excluded. The data were produced by immunoSEQ multiplex PCR, yet TCRdb's version contains in-frame clones alone and is incomplete. The data show 50,000 to 65,000 clones, 80% to 95% seen once. Trimming took off 6 bases at V and 2 bases at J, with 18 bases between the two ends. Per germline, CDR1 LNHNV and CDR2 YYDKDF (reference sequence). The CDR3 is made up of 16 amino acids. Concerning this clone: The antigen is unknown.

The specimen comprised CD4+ or CD8+ T cells sorted from blood, sampled in a trial of the OX40 agonist ivuxolimab. This TCR was sampled from an adult with an advanced solid tumor such as melanoma, head and neck, liver or kidney cancer. The chain links TRBV15 to TRBJ2-3; perhaps TRBD2 as D (6 bases). The CDR3 sequence is CATRATPGSPTDTQYF. Here the CDR3 DNA reads TGTGCCACCAGGGCCACCCCCGGGAGCCCCACAGATACGCAGTATTTT.